This T cell receptor (beta chain) was sequenced in a study of CD8 T cells in Susac syndrome. Random hexamers were used to reverse transcribe 0.5 to 1 ug of RNA. TCRdb analysed the immunoSEQ multiplex PCR reads with MiXCR anew, one entry per CDR3 protein. The sample includes roughly 28,000 distinct CDR3 sequences, 94% seen only once; the top ten take 0.25% to 0.3%. This clonotype was obtained from a human donor in good health. The sequencing sample was made of CD8+ T cells from PBMCs.

For the CDR3, the DNA is TGTGCCAGCAGCCAACGGAGGGGCTCCTACGAGCAGTACTTC. Translated: CASSQRRGSYEQYF. The genes are TRBV14 and TRBJ2-7, with D possibly being TRBD2 (6 bases). CDR3 length: 14 amino acids. Trimming shortened V by 2 bases and J by 0 bases, and 8 bases separated the two germline ends. Looked up from germline, CDR1 is SGHDN and CDR2 is FVKESK.